Listed below are T cell receptor beta chains from one sample, sequenced in a study of blood T cell repertoires in COVID-19. TCRdb's copy holds only in-frame clones and misses some; the assay was immunoSEQ multiplex PCR. The table records around 200,000 clones, around 82% of them present only once. Sequencing used peripheral blood. The receptors here all came from a man in his fifties with active or convalescent COVID-19. CDR3s include the opening cysteine and the closing phenylalanine or tryptophan. The D gene is left open where the match is weak. A clone size is listed for some rows: how often the clone was seen (once, few, many), or a class if it is expanded.

J gene: TRBJ1-1; V gene: TRBV18; CDR3 length: 13; D gene: TRBD1; clone size: NA; CDR3 protein: CASSAGQGAEAFF; CDR3 DNA: TGTGCCAGCTCAGCGGGACAGGGCGCTGAAGCTTTCTTT
J gene: TRBJ1-3; V gene: TRBV6-5; CDR3 length: 13; D gene: NA; clone size: NA; CDR3 protein: CASTLGSGNTIYF; CDR3 DNA: TGTGCCAGCACACTAGGCTCTGGAAACACCATATATTTT
J gene: TRBJ1-6; V gene: TRBV5-5; CDR3 length: 14; D gene: NA; clone size: NA; CDR3 protein: CASSLGPQDSPLHF; CDR3 DNA: TGTGCCAGCAGCTTGGGACCCCAGGATTCACCCCTCCACTTT
J gene: TRBJ1-1; V gene: TRBV3-1/TRBV3-2; CDR3 length: 13; D gene: NA; clone size: NA; CDR3 protein: CASSQGRMRRAFF; CDR3 DNA: TGTGCCAGCAGCCAAGGTCGGATGCGGAGAGCTTTCTTT
J gene: TRBJ1-2; V gene: TRBV15; CDR3 length: 13; D gene: NA; clone size: NA; CDR3 protein: CATRRRDSSSYTF; CDR3 DNA: TGTGCCACCCGCCGAAGGGACTCGTCGAGCTACACCTTC
J gene: TRBJ1-1; V gene: TRBV4-1; CDR3 length: 16; D gene: TRBD1; clone size: few; CDR3 protein: CASSQVGNRGNTEAFF; CDR3 DNA: TGCGCCAGCAGCCAAGTAGGTAACAGGGGGAACACTGAAGCTTTCTTT
J gene: TRBJ2-2; V gene: TRBV19; CDR3 length: 16; D gene: TRBD1; clone size: NA; CDR3 protein: CASSVVTGTTTGELFF; CDR3 DNA: TGTGCCAGTAGTGTCGTGACAGGGACCACCACCGGGGAGCTGTTTTTT
J gene: TRBJ2-3; V gene: TRBV5-4; CDR3 length: 14; D gene: NA; clone size: NA; CDR3 protein: CASSFRDFTDTQYF; CDR3 DNA: TGTGCCAGCAGCTTCCGGGACTTCACAGATACGCAGTATTTT
J gene: TRBJ2-1; V gene: TRBV12-5; CDR3 length: 17; D gene: TRBD2; clone size: few; CDR3 protein: CASGTSGGGSSYNEQFF; CDR3 DNA: TGTGCTAGTGGGACTAGCGGGGGGGGTAGCTCCTACAATGAGCAGTTCTTC
J gene: TRBJ1-2; V gene: TRBV27; CDR3 length: 14; D gene: NA; clone size: once; CDR3 protein: CASSFRGTLYGYTF; CDR3 DNA: TGTGCCAGCAGTTTTCGTGGGACACTCTATGGCTACACCTTC
J gene: TRBJ2-3; V gene: TRBV6-2/TRBV6-3; CDR3 length: 18; D gene: TRBD2; clone size: NA; CDR3 protein: CASSYSSSGGLSTDTQYF; CDR3 DNA: TGTGCCAGCAGTTACTCGTCTAGCGGGGGACTTAGCACAGATACGCAGTATTTT
J gene: TRBJ1-6; V gene: TRBV14; CDR3 length: 16; D gene: NA; clone size: NA; CDR3 protein: CASSPSGNSDNSPLHF; CDR3 DNA: TGTGCCAGCAGCCCATCAGGCAATTCGGATAATTCACCCCTCCACTTT
J gene: TRBJ2-5; V gene: TRBV19; CDR3 length: 15; D gene: TRBD1; clone size: NA; CDR3 protein: CASSNLGQGLETQYF; CDR3 DNA: TGTGCCAGTAGTAATTTGGGACAGGGATTAGAGACCCAGTACTTC
J gene: TRBJ2-1; V gene: TRBV3-1/TRBV3-2; CDR3 length: 18; D gene: NA; clone size: NA; CDR3 protein: CASSPYRGGPGSYNEQFF; CDR3 DNA: TGTGCCAGCAGCCCCTACAGGGGGGGGCCTGGGTCCTACAATGAGCAGTTCTTC
J gene: TRBJ1-6; V gene: TRBV5-4; CDR3 length: 15; D gene: NA; clone size: few; CDR3 protein: CASSLEGRMASPLHF; CDR3 DNA: TGTGCCAGCAGCTTGGAAGGGAGAATGGCTTCACCCCTCCACTTT
J gene: TRBJ1-2; V gene: TRBV4-1; CDR3 length: 17; D gene: TRBD1; clone size: NA; CDR3 protein: CASSPTRTGGGNYGYTF; CDR3 DNA: TGCGCCAGCAGCCCTACACGGACAGGGGGAGGTAACTATGGCTACACCTTC
J gene: TRBJ1-6; V gene: TRBV7-2; CDR3 length: 18; D gene: NA; clone size: NA; CDR3 protein: CASSLAPDSGHRNSPLHF; CDR3 DNA: TGTGCCAGCAGTTTAGCTCCTGATTCGGGACACCGAAATTCACCCCTCCACTTT
J gene: TRBJ1-5; V gene: TRBV10-3; CDR3 length: 15; D gene: NA; clone size: NA; CDR3 protein: CAISELAGLNQPQHF; CDR3 DNA: TGTGCCATCAGTGAGTTGGCAGGGCTCAATCAGCCCCAGCATTTT
J gene: TRBJ1-2; V gene: TRBV7-2; CDR3 length: 13; D gene: TRBD1; clone size: NA; CDR3 protein: CASSLQGDYGYTF; CDR3 DNA: TGTGCCAGCAGCTTACAGGGGGACTATGGCTACACCTTC
J gene: TRBJ2-7; V gene: TRBV7-3; CDR3 length: 13; D gene: NA; clone size: NA; CDR3 protein: CASSLSGGVEQYF; CDR3 DNA: TGTGCCAGCAGCTTATCGGGCGGGGTCGAGCAGTACTTC
J gene: TRBJ1-2; V gene: TRBV15; CDR3 length: 11; D gene: TRBD1; clone size: NA; CDR3 protein: CAAGTGFGYTF; CDR3 DNA: TGTGCCGCCGGGACAGGGTTTGGCTACACCTTC
J gene: TRBJ1-5; V gene: TRBV10-3; CDR3 length: 13; D gene: NA; clone size: NA; CDR3 protein: CAMTQGLGQPQHF; CDR3 DNA: TGTGCCATGACTCAGGGATTGGGGCAGCCCCAGCATTTT
J gene: TRBJ1-5; V gene: TRBV7-2; CDR3 length: 15; D gene: TRBD1; clone size: NA; CDR3 protein: CASSKTGISNQPQHF; CDR3 DNA: TGTGCCAGCAGCAAGACAGGGATTAGCAATCAGCCCCAGCATTTT
J gene: TRBJ1-5; V gene: TRBV5-1; CDR3 length: 15; D gene: TRBD1; clone size: NA; CDR3 protein: CASSPGGVSNQPQHF; CDR3 DNA: TGCGCCAGCAGCCCAGGGGGAGTTAGCAATCAGCCCCAGCATTTT
J gene: TRBJ1-1; V gene: TRBV6-5; CDR3 length: 11; D gene: TRBD1; clone size: NA; CDR3 protein: CASRLRGRAFF; CDR3 DNA: TGTGCCAGCAGACTAAGGGGGCGAGCTTTCTTT
J gene: TRBJ2-7; V gene: TRBV5-4; CDR3 length: 13; D gene: NA; clone size: few; CDR3 protein: CASSLGLSPEQYF; CDR3 DNA: TGTGCCAGCAGCTTGGGACTCTCCCCCGAGCAGTACTTC
J gene: TRBJ1-2; V gene: TRBV27; CDR3 length: 16; D gene: NA; clone size: once; CDR3 protein: CASSFSGGNSNYGYTF; CDR3 DNA: TGTGCCAGCAGTTTTAGCGGCGGGAATTCTAACTATGGCTACACCTTC
J gene: TRBJ2-5; V gene: TRBV7-2; CDR3 length: 15; D gene: TRBD1; clone size: NA; CDR3 protein: CASSLRTGGQETQYF; CDR3 DNA: TGTGCCAGCAGCCTCCGGACAGGGGGGCAAGAGACCCAGTACTTC
J gene: TRBJ2-1; V gene: TRBV2; CDR3 length: 12; D gene: NA; clone size: NA; CDR3 protein: CASSLYYNEQFF; CDR3 DNA: TGTGCCAGCTCGTTATATTACAATGAGCAGTTCTTC
J gene: TRBJ2-5; V gene: TRBV5-1; CDR3 length: 15; D gene: NA; clone size: NA; CDR3 protein: CASSLGQTSSKTQYF; CDR3 DNA: TGCGCCAGCAGCTTAGGACAGACAAGCTCGAAGACCCAGTACTTC
J gene: TRBJ1-2; V gene: TRBV7-9; CDR3 length: 12; D gene: NA; clone size: once; CDR3 protein: CASSPQSGGYTF; CDR3 DNA: TGTGCCAGCAGCCCCCAATCTGGCGGCTACACCTTC
J gene: TRBJ1-1; V gene: TRBV7-9; CDR3 length: 14; D gene: TRBD1; clone size: NA; CDR3 protein: CASSRGQENTEAFF; CDR3 DNA: TGTGCCAGCAGCCGGGGACAGGAGAACACTGAAGCTTTCTTT
J gene: TRBJ1-5; V gene: TRBV29-1; CDR3 length: 13; D gene: NA; clone size: NA; CDR3 protein: CSGAVGVNQPQHF; CDR3 DNA: TGCAGCGGTGCGGTTGGAGTCAATCAGCCCCAGCATTTT
J gene: TRBJ1-5; V gene: TRBV28; CDR3 length: 22; D gene: NA; clone size: few; CDR3 protein: CASSLSPLSSGRGAYSNQPQHF; CDR3 DNA: TGTGCCAGCAGTTTATCCCCCCTCTCCTCCGGTCGGGGGGCTTATAGCAATCAGCCCCAGCATTTT
J gene: TRBJ2-7; V gene: TRBV6-2/TRBV6-3; CDR3 length: 16; D gene: NA; clone size: few; CDR3 protein: CASSYRMRASSYEQYF; CDR3 DNA: TGTGCCAGCAGTTACCGCATGAGGGCCAGCTCCTACGAGCAGTACTTC
J gene: TRBJ2-6; V gene: TRBV9; CDR3 length: 18; D gene: TRBD2; clone size: once; CDR3 protein: CASSGTTSGGAGANVLTF; CDR3 DNA: TGTGCCAGCAGCGGGACCACTAGCGGGGGGGCTGGGGCCAACGTCCTGACTTTC
J gene: TRBJ2-5; V gene: TRBV28; CDR3 length: 15; D gene: TRBD2; clone size: NA; CDR3 protein: CASSRLAGTQETQYF; CDR3 DNA: TGTGCCAGCAGCCGACTAGCGGGGACCCAAGAGACCCAGTACTTC
J gene: TRBJ1-3; V gene: TRBV3-1/TRBV3-2; CDR3 length: 14; D gene: NA; clone size: NA; CDR3 protein: CASSQQYSGNTIYF; CDR3 DNA: TGTGCCAGCAGCCAGCAGTACTCTGGAAACACCATATATTTT
J gene: TRBJ1-6; V gene: TRBV4-1; CDR3 length: 15; D gene: TRBD1; clone size: NA; CDR3 protein: CASSHPDRDNSPLHF; CDR3 DNA: TGCGCCAGCAGCCACCCAGACAGGGACAATTCACCCCTCCACTTT
J gene: TRBJ1-2; V gene: TRBV30; CDR3 length: 14; D gene: NA; clone size: NA; CDR3 protein: CAWSVGRDGSGYTF; CDR3 DNA: TGTGCCTGGAGTGTGGGCAGGGATGGTAGTGGCTACACCTTC
J gene: TRBJ2-3; V gene: TRBV2; CDR3 length: 17; D gene: NA; clone size: NA; CDR3 protein: CASSEAVDRGSTDTQYF; CDR3 DNA: TGTGCCAGCAGTGAAGCGGTTGACAGAGGTAGCACAGATACGCAGTATTTT
J gene: TRBJ2-5; V gene: TRBV7-2; CDR3 length: 16; D gene: TRBD2; clone size: NA; CDR3 protein: CASSLEASGKGETQYF; CDR3 DNA: TGTGCCAGCAGCTTAGAAGCTAGCGGAAAGGGAGAGACCCAGTACTTC
J gene: TRBJ1-5; V gene: TRBV7-9; CDR3 length: 15; D gene: TRBD1; clone size: NA; CDR3 protein: CASSPDRERNQPQHF; CDR3 DNA: TGTGCCAGCAGCCCGGACAGGGAGAGGAATCAGCCCCAGCATTTT
J gene: TRBJ2-7; V gene: TRBV7-8; CDR3 length: 16; D gene: NA; clone size: NA; CDR3 protein: CASSPVRKGTPDEQYF; CDR3 DNA: TGTGCCAGCAGCCCCGTAAGGAAAGGGACACCTGACGAGCAGTACTTC